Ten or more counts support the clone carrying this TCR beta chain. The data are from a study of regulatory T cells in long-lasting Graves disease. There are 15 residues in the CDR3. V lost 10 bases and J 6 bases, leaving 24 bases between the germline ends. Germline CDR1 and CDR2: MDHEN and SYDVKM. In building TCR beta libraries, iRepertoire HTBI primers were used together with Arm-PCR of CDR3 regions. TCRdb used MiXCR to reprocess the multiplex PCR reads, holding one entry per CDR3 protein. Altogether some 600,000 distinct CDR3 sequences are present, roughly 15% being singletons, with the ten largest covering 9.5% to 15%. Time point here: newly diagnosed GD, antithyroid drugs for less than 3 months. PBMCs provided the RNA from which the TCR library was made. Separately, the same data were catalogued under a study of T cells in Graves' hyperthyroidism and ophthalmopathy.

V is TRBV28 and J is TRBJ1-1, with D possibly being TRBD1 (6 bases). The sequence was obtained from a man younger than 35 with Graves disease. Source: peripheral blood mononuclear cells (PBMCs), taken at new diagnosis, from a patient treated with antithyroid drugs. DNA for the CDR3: TGTGCCACCCGTCGGCCACACAGGGTTTACCCTGAAGCTTTCTTT. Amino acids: CATRRPHRVYPEAFF.